A selection of T cell receptor beta chains follows, all from one sample in a study of blood T cell repertoires in COVID-19. Produced via immunoSEQ multiplex PCR; TCRdb's table is partial and in-frame only. In the table there are around 80,000 clones, about 68% of which are singletons. Sequencing was performed on peripheral blood. The receptors stem from a man aged 50 to 60 with active or convalescent COVID-19. The CDR3 runs from the conserved cysteine through the conserved F or W. Fields, in order: D gene, J gene, clone size, CDR3 length, V gene, CDR3 DNA, CDR3 protein. D genes are given only for firm matches. Clone size is stated in some rows and not others, as once, few, many or a class when expanded.

D gene: .; J gene: TRBJ2-5; clone size: .; CDR3 length: 14; V gene: TRBV6-2/TRBV6-3; CDR3 DNA: TGTGCCAGCAGTGACTACCGGACAGCCGAGACCCAGTACTTC; CDR3 protein: CASSDYRTAETQYF
D gene: .; J gene: TRBJ2-3; clone size: .; CDR3 length: 16; V gene: TRBV5-5; CDR3 DNA: TGTGCCAGCAAGTTAGGGGCGACTTTAATCACAGATACGCAGTATTTT; CDR3 protein: CASKLGATLITDTQYF
D gene: .; J gene: TRBJ1-5; clone size: many; CDR3 length: 13; V gene: TRBV18; CDR3 DNA: TGTGCCAGCTCCGTGGACATCAATCAGCCCCAGCATTTT; CDR3 protein: CASSVDINQPQHF
D gene: .; J gene: TRBJ1-6; clone size: .; CDR3 length: 16; V gene: TRBV14; CDR3 DNA: TGTGCCAGCAGCCAAGCCTTCGGCTCCTATAATTCACCCCTCCACTTT; CDR3 protein: CASSQAFGSYNSPLHF
D gene: .; J gene: TRBJ1-2; clone size: .; CDR3 length: 15; V gene: TRBV24-1; CDR3 DNA: TGTGCCACCAGTGACCTAAACGGGGGAGTTAGTGGCTACACCTTC; CDR3 protein: CATSDLNGGVSGYTF
D gene: TRBD2; J gene: TRBJ2-3; clone size: .; CDR3 length: 16; V gene: TRBV7-3; CDR3 DNA: TGTGCCAGCAGCTTAAATAGCGGGGGGAACACAGATACGCAGTATTTT; CDR3 protein: CASSLNSGGNTDTQYF
D gene: .; J gene: TRBJ2-6; clone size: .; CDR3 length: 15; V gene: TRBV19; CDR3 DNA: TGTGCCAGTAGTATAGACAGCTCTGGGGCCAACGTCCTGACTTTC; CDR3 protein: CASSIDSSGANVLTF
D gene: .; J gene: TRBJ1-2; clone size: .; CDR3 length: 12; V gene: TRBV7-9; CDR3 DNA: TGTGCCAGCTCTGATCGGTACTATGGCTACACCTTC; CDR3 protein: CASSDRYYGYTF
D gene: .; J gene: TRBJ1-5; clone size: .; CDR3 length: 12; V gene: TRBV15; CDR3 DNA: TGTGCCACCAGCAGACTCAATCAGCCCCAGCATTTT; CDR3 protein: CATSRLNQPQHF
D gene: .; J gene: TRBJ1-2; clone size: .; CDR3 length: 14; V gene: TRBV27; CDR3 DNA: TGTGCCAGCAGTTTTTCAGGGGCGAACTATGGCTACACCTTC; CDR3 protein: CASSFSGANYGYTF
D gene: TRBD1; J gene: TRBJ2-1; clone size: .; CDR3 length: 16; V gene: TRBV7-3; CDR3 DNA: TGTGCCAGCAGCCCATACCCGGGACAGGGGGACAATGAGCAGTTCTTC; CDR3 protein: CASSPYPGQGDNEQFF
D gene: .; J gene: TRBJ1-4; clone size: many; CDR3 length: 16; V gene: TRBV19; CDR3 DNA: TGTGCCAGTAGTCCGGGGGAAGGGGCAACTAATGAAAAACTGTTTTTT; CDR3 protein: CASSPGEGATNEKLFF
D gene: .; J gene: TRBJ1-3; clone size: few; CDR3 length: 15; V gene: TRBV13; CDR3 DNA: TGTGCCAGCAGCTTAGATGCAGGGGTCGGAAACACCATATATTTT; CDR3 protein: CASSLDAGVGNTIYF
D gene: TRBD1; J gene: TRBJ2-7; clone size: .; CDR3 length: 17; V gene: TRBV24-1; CDR3 DNA: TGTGCCACCAGTGATCCCCTCTCCGGGACAGGGGGCGACGAGCAGTACTTC; CDR3 protein: CATSDPLSGTGGDEQYF
D gene: .; J gene: TRBJ2-1; clone size: .; CDR3 length: 19; V gene: TRBV21-1; CDR3 DNA: TGTGCCAGCAGCAAAGGGCTTTACGACTGGACAAGCTCCTACAATGAGCAGTTCTTC; CDR3 protein: CASSKGLYDWTSSYNEQFF
D gene: TRBD1; J gene: TRBJ2-7; clone size: .; CDR3 length: 16; V gene: TRBV7-2; CDR3 DNA: TGTGCCAGCAGCTTACGACTTAACAGGGGTGGCGACGAGCAGTACTTC; CDR3 protein: CASSLRLNRGGDEQYF
D gene: .; J gene: TRBJ2-5; clone size: once; CDR3 length: 14; V gene: TRBV18; CDR3 DNA: TGTGCCAGCTCACCATCGGACACCCGGAGGACCCAGTACTTC; CDR3 protein: CASSPSDTRRTQYF
D gene: .; J gene: TRBJ1-3; clone size: .; CDR3 length: 15; V gene: TRBV4-3; CDR3 DNA: TGCGCCAGCAGCCAAGATGGGGGCGCTGGAAACACCATATATTTT; CDR3 protein: CASSQDGGAGNTIYF
D gene: TRBD1; J gene: TRBJ1-1; clone size: .; CDR3 length: 13; V gene: TRBV9; CDR3 DNA: TGTGCCAGCCAGGGACAGGGTGGCACTGAAGCTTTCTTT; CDR3 protein: CASQGQGGTEAFF
D gene: TRBD2; J gene: TRBJ2-1; clone size: .; CDR3 length: 16; V gene: TRBV27; CDR3 DNA: TGTGCCAGCAGTTTATATAGCGGGGCCTCCTACAATGTGCAGTTCTTC; CDR3 protein: CASSLYSGASYNVQFF
D gene: .; J gene: TRBJ1-3; clone size: few; CDR3 length: 16; V gene: TRBV7-7; CDR3 DNA: TGTGCTAGCAGCCCCTCCAGCGGGGGCGACGGAAACACCATATATTTT; CDR3 protein: CASSPSSGGDGNTIYF
D gene: .; J gene: TRBJ1-1; clone size: .; CDR3 length: 13; V gene: TRBV9; CDR3 DNA: TGTGCCAGCAGCCCATACGAGGCCACTGAAGCTTTCTTT; CDR3 protein: CASSPYEATEAFF
D gene: TRBD1; J gene: TRBJ2-4; clone size: .; CDR3 length: 16; V gene: TRBV6-5; CDR3 DNA: TGTGCCAGCAGTTACTCTACGACAGGGGGCGGAAACATTCAGTACTTC; CDR3 protein: CASSYSTTGGGNIQYF
D gene: .; J gene: TRBJ1-2; clone size: .; CDR3 length: 13; V gene: TRBV19; CDR3 DNA: TGTGCCAGTAGGGAGGGCCTTAGGCGTGGCTACACCTTC; CDR3 protein: CASREGLRRGYTF
D gene: TRBD1; J gene: TRBJ1-4; clone size: .; CDR3 length: 15; V gene: TRBV5-1; CDR3 DNA: TGCGCCAGCAGCCCGGGACAGCACCTAGGGGAAAAACTGTTTTTT; CDR3 protein: CASSPGQHLGEKLFF
D gene: TRBD2; J gene: TRBJ2-7; clone size: once; CDR3 length: 15; V gene: TRBV4-1; CDR3 DNA: TGCGCCAGCAGCCAAGTTCCGGGGGGGCCTTACGAGCAGTACTTC; CDR3 protein: CASSQVPGGPYEQYF
D gene: .; J gene: TRBJ2-1; clone size: .; CDR3 length: 16; V gene: TRBV9; CDR3 DNA: TGTGCCAGCAGCGTAGGTGCGGGGGCCCCCTACAATGAGCAGTTCTTC; CDR3 protein: CASSVGAGAPYNEQFF
D gene: .; J gene: TRBJ1-5; clone size: .; CDR3 length: 15; V gene: TRBV2; CDR3 DNA: TGTGCCAGCAGTGTAGGGACGGAAACCGGCGGGGCCCAGCATTTT; CDR3 protein: CASSVGTETGGAQHF
D gene: .; J gene: TRBJ2-4; clone size: .; CDR3 length: 12; V gene: TRBV6-1; CDR3 DNA: TGTGCCAGCAGCGCCAGGGGTAACATTCAGTACTTC; CDR3 protein: CASSARGNIQYF
D gene: .; J gene: TRBJ2-1; clone size: .; CDR3 length: 18; V gene: TRBV21-1; CDR3 DNA: TGTGCCAGCAGCAAATTGAGGGGGAATTTACTTGGGGACAATGAGCAGTTCTTC; CDR3 protein: CASSKLRGNLLGDNEQFF
D gene: .; J gene: TRBJ1-4; clone size: .; CDR3 length: 13; V gene: TRBV6-5; CDR3 DNA: TGTGCCAGCAGTACCCGGTTCGGGGAAAAACTGTTTTTT; CDR3 protein: CASSTRFGEKLFF
D gene: .; J gene: TRBJ1-5; clone size: .; CDR3 length: 14; V gene: TRBV6-6; CDR3 DNA: TGTGCCAGCAGTTCAGGTAGGAGGACGCAGCCCCAGCATTTT; CDR3 protein: CASSSGRRTQPQHF
D gene: .; J gene: TRBJ1-1; clone size: .; CDR3 length: 14; V gene: TRBV7-8; CDR3 DNA: TGTGCCAGCAGTTTAAGCGGGGAGGGGACTGAAGCTTTCTTT; CDR3 protein: CASSLSGEGTEAFF
D gene: TRBD1; J gene: TRBJ1-1; clone size: .; CDR3 length: 16; V gene: TRBV5-5; CDR3 DNA: TGTGCCAGCAGCTCAACACAGGGGGCGCTGAACACTGAAGCTTTCTTT; CDR3 protein: CASSSTQGALNTEAFF
D gene: .; J gene: TRBJ2-2; clone size: .; CDR3 length: 16; V gene: TRBV7-6; CDR3 DNA: TGTGCCAGCAGCTTGACCCCAAGCGCGAACACCGGGGAGCTGTTTTTT; CDR3 protein: CASSLTPSANTGELFF
D gene: .; J gene: TRBJ1-2; clone size: .; CDR3 length: 15; V gene: TRBV6-5; CDR3 DNA: TGTGCCAGCAGTTCCCCCCGGGGGGTACATTATGGCTACACCTTC; CDR3 protein: CASSSPRGVHYGYTF
D gene: TRBD1; J gene: TRBJ1-4; clone size: .; CDR3 length: 14; V gene: TRBV9; CDR3 DNA: TGTGCCAGCAGTGCGGGGACAGAGAATGAAAAACTGTTTTTT; CDR3 protein: CASSAGTENEKLFF
D gene: .; J gene: TRBJ1-2; clone size: few; CDR3 length: 13; V gene: TRBV27; CDR3 DNA: TGTGCCAGCAGTTTAGGCAGGAACTATGGCTACACCTTC; CDR3 protein: CASSLGRNYGYTF
D gene: TRBD1; J gene: TRBJ2-5; clone size: few; CDR3 length: 11; V gene: TRBV5-3; CDR3 DNA: TGTGCTCCGAGGGGGCTCGAGACCCAGTACTTC; CDR3 protein: CAPRGLETQYF
D gene: .; J gene: TRBJ1-2; clone size: few; CDR3 length: 12; V gene: TRBV19; CDR3 DNA: TGTGCCGTCGGGGGAGGACTCTATGGCTACACCTTC; CDR3 protein: CAVGGGLYGYTF
D gene: .; J gene: TRBJ2-3; clone size: .; CDR3 length: 13; V gene: TRBV12-3/TRBV12-4; CDR3 DNA: TGTGCCAGCAGTCGGGGTTTCACAGATACGCAGTATTTT; CDR3 protein: CASSRGFTDTQYF
D gene: TRBD2; J gene: TRBJ2-1; clone size: once; CDR3 length: 16; V gene: TRBV27; CDR3 DNA: TGTGCCAGCAGTTTATCGTCGGCTAGCGGGGACAATGAGCAGTTCTTC; CDR3 protein: CASSLSSASGDNEQFF
D gene: TRBD1; J gene: TRBJ2-7; clone size: .; CDR3 length: 15; V gene: TRBV5-4; CDR3 DNA: TGTGCCAGCAGGTTGGACAGGGTCAGCTCCTACGAGCAGTACTTC; CDR3 protein: CASRLDRVSSYEQYF
D gene: .; J gene: TRBJ1-6; clone size: few; CDR3 length: 18; V gene: TRBV3-1/TRBV3-2; CDR3 DNA: TGTGCCAGCAGCCAAGGGAGTGGGGCGGTGAATGAAAATTCACCCCTCCACTTT; CDR3 protein: CASSQGSGAVNENSPLHF
D gene: .; J gene: TRBJ1-2; clone size: .; CDR3 length: 14; V gene: TRBV30; CDR3 DNA: TGTGCCTGGGGGGCCATCCCGGGGTCGTATGGCTACACCTTC; CDR3 protein: CAWGAIPGSYGYTF
D gene: .; J gene: TRBJ1-5; clone size: few; CDR3 length: 12; V gene: TRBV28; CDR3 DNA: TGTGCCACCCAGAGGCGCAATCAGCCCCAGCATTTT; CDR3 protein: CATQRRNQPQHF
D gene: TRBD1; J gene: TRBJ1-5; clone size: .; CDR3 length: 12; V gene: TRBV10-3; CDR3 DNA: TGTGCCGCCCGACAGGGGGATCAGCCCCAGCATTTT; CDR3 protein: CAARQGDQPQHF
D gene: .; J gene: TRBJ1-2; clone size: .; CDR3 length: 13; V gene: TRBV12-3/TRBV12-4; CDR3 DNA: TGTGCCAGCAGCCGCGATGACAGCAGTGGCTACACCTTC; CDR3 protein: CASSRDDSSGYTF
D gene: .; J gene: TRBJ1-1; clone size: .; CDR3 length: 13; V gene: TRBV3-1/TRBV3-2; CDR3 DNA: TGTGCCAGCAGTCCACTCTTAAACACTGAAGCTTTCTTT; CDR3 protein: CASSPLLNTEAFF